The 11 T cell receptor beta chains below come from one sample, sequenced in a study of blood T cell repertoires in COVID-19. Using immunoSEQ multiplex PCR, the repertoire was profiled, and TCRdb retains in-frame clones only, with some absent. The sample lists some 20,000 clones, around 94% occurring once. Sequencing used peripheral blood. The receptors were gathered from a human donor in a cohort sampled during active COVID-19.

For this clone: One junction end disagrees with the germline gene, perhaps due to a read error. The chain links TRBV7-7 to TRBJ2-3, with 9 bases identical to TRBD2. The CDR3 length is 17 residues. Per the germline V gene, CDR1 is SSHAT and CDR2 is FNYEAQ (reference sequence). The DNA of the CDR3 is TGTGCTAGCAGCTTACCCCTTTGGGGCGGGGGGGGTGATACGCAGTATTTT. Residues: CASSLPLWGGGGDTQYF.

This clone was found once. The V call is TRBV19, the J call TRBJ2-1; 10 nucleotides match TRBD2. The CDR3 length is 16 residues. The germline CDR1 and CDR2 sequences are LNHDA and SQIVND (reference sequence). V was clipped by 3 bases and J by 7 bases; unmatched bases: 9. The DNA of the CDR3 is TGTGCCAGTAGTATCAGCGGGAGGGCTGGGGCGAATGAGCAGTTCTTC. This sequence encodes CASSISGRAGANEQFF.

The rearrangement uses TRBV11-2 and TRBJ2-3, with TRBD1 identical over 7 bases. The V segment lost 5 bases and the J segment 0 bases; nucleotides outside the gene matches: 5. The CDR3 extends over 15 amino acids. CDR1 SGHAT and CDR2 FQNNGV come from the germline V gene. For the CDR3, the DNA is TGTGCCAGCAGCCGACAGGGACGAAGCACAGATACGCAGTATTTT. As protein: CASSRQGRSTDTQYF.

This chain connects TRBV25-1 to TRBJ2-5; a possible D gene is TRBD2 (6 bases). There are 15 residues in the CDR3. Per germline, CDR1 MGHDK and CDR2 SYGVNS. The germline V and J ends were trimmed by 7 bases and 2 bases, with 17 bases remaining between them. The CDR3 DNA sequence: TGTGCCAGCACACTGAATTCTGGACTACAAGAGACCCAGTACTTC. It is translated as CASTLNSGLQETQYF.

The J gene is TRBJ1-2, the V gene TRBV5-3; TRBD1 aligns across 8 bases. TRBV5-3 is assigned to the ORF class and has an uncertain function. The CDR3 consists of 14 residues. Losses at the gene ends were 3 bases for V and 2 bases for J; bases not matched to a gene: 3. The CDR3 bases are TGTGCCAGAAGCTGGACAGGGTCCAACTATGGCTACACCTTC. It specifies CARSWTGSNYGYTF.

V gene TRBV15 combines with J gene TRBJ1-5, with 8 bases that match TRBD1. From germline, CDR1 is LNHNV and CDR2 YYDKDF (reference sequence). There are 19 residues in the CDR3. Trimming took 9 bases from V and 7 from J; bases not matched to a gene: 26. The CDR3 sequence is CATRRGSFQKDRVGQPQHF. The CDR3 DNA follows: TGTGCCACTCGAAGGGGCTCCTTTCAGAAGGACAGGGTCGGACAGCCCCAGCATTTT.

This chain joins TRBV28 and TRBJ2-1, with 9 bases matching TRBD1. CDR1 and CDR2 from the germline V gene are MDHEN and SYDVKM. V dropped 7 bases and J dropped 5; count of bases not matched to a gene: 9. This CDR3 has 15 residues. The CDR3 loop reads CASTPTGGRDNEQFF. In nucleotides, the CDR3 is TGTGCCAGCACCCCCACAGGGGGCAGGGACAATGAGCAGTTCTTC.

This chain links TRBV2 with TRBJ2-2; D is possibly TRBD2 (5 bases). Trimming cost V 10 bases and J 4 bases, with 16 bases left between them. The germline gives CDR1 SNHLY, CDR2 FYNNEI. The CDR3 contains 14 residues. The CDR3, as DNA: TGTGCCACCTCTGGAGGAGGCGCCACCGGGGAGCTGTTTTTT. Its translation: CATSGGGATGELFF.

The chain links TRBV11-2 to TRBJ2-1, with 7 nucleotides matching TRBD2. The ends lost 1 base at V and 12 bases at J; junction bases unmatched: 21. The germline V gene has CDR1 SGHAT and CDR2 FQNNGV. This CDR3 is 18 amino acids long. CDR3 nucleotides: TGTGCCAGCAGCTTAGGAGAGGATCGCGGGGGTCTAAGGGTTGGGCAGTTCTTC. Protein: CASSLGEDRGGLRVGQFF. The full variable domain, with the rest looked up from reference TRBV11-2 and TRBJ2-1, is EAGVAQSPRYKIIEKRQSVAFWCNPISGHATLYWYQQILGQGPKLLIQFQNNGVVDDSQLPKDRFSAERLKGVDSTLKIQPAKLEDSAVYLCASSLGEDRGGLRVGQFFGPGTRLTVL.

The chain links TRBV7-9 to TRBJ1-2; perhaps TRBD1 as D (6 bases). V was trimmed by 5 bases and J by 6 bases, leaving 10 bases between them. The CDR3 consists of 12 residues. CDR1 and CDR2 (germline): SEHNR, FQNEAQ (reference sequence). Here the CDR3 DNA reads TGTGCCAGCAGCCCAACAGGGCATGGCTACACCTTC. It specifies CASSPTGHGYTF.

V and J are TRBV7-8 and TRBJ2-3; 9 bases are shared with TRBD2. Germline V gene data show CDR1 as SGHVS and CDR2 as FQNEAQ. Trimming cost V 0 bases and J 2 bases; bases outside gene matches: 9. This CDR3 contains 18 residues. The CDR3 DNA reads TGTGCCAGCAGCTTAGCGTTGTTTCCTAGCGGGACCACAGATACGCAGTATTTT. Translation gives CASSLALFPSGTTDTQYF. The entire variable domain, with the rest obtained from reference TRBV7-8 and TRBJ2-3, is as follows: GAGVSQSPRYKVAKRGQDVALRCDPISGHVSLFWYQQALGQGPEFLTYFQNEAQLDKSGLPSDRFFAERPEGSVSTLKIQRTQQEDSAVYLCASSLALFPSGTTDTQYFGPGTRLTVL.